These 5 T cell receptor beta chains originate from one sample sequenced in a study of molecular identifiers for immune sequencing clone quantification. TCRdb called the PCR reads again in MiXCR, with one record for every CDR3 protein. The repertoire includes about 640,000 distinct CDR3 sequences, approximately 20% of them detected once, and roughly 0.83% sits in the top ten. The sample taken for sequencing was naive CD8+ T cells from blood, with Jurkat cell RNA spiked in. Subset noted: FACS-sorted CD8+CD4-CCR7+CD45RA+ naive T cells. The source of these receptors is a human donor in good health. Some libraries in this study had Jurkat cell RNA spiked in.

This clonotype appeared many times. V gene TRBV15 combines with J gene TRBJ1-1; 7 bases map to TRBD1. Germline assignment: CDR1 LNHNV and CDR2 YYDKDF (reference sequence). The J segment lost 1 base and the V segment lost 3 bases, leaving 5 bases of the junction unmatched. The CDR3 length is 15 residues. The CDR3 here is CATSSRQGTNTEAFF. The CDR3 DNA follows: TGTGCCACCAGCAGTAGACAGGGAACGAACACTGAAGCTTTCTTT.

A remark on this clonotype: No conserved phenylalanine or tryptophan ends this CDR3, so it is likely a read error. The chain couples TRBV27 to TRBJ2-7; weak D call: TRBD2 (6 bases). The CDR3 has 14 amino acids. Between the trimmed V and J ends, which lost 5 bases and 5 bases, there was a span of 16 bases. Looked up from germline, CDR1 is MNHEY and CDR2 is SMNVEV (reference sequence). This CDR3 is CASSPGLRIDEQYS. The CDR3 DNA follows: TGTGCCAGCAGTCCGGGACTTAGAATAGACGAGCAGTACTCC.

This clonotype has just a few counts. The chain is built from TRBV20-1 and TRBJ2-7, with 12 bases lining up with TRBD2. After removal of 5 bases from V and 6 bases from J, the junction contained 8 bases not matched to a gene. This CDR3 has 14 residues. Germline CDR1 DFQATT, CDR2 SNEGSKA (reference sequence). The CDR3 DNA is TGCAGTGCTGCTACTAGCGGGAGGACGGGCGAGCAGTACTTC. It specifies CSAATSGRTGEQYF.

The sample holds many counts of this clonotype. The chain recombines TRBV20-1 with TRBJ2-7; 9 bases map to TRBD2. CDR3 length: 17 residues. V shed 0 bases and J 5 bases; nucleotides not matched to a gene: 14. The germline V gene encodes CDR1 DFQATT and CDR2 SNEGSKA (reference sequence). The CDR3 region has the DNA TGCAGTGCTAGAGACTCCCATGTAGCGGGAGTTTCCCACGAGCAGTACTTC. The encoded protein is CSARDSHVAGVSHEQYF.

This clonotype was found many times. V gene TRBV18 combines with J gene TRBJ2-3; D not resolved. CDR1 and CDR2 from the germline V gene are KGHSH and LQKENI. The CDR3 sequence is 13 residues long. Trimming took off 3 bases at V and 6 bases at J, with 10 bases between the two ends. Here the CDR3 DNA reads TGTGCCAGCTCACCCCCCCTCCAGGATACGCAGTATTTT. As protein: CASSPPLQDTQYF.